The present TCR beta chain was sequenced within a study of blood T cells in healthy people across ages. Study in general: Template switching recovered approximately one barcoded beta molecule for every two T cells.

Then a second PCR, running roughly 7 to 11 cycles, was carried out with a sample-barcoded 5' primer and a J-beta primer mix. TCRdb called the 5' RACE reads again in MiXCR, with one record for every CDR3 protein. The data contain fewer than 900,000 distinct CDR3 sequences, around 46% of them singletons. CDR1 SGHRS and CDR2 YFSETQ come from the germline V gene. The CDR3 consists of 17 residues. The V gene lost 1 base and the J gene lost 5 bases, with 19 bases spanning the gap. The sequencing sample was made of blood. The TCR was taken from a woman aged 55-69 years in good health. V usage is TRBV5-1 and J usage is TRBJ2-1, with D perhaps matching TRBD2 (6 bases). The CDR3 loop is CASSLTRDFLLHNEQFF. Written as DNA, the CDR3 is TGCGCCAGCAGCTTGACCCGGGACTTCCTACTACACAATGAGCAGTTCTTC.